The text below deals with one T cell receptor beta chain. The antigen remains undetermined. This entry is derived from a study of cytomegalovirus exposure and HLA in healthy donors. Study-wide results and limits: An apparent linkage of common viral pathogens to several of the most significant clusters emerged in a later analysis. The study recorded 164 TCR beta chains that were cytomegalovirus-associated.

The germline CDR1 and CDR2 sequences are SGHRS and YFSETQ. Trimming took 4 bases from V and 10 from J, leaving 14 bases between them. This CDR3 has 12 amino acids. 60 Vbeta and 13 Jbeta primers were used in PCR. Clones were sequenced by immunoSEQ multiplex PCR, and TCRdb holds only the in-frame ones, with some missing. The profile shows some 130,000 clones, approximately 80% of them singletons. The V call is TRBV5-1, the J call TRBJ2-5, with D possibly matching TRBD1 (7 bases). Sequencing used PBMCs. This receptor was obtained from a middle-aged woman in good health and CMV-seronegative. CDR3 loop: CASSNDREDQYF. The DNA for the CDR3 is TGCGCCAGCAGCAACGACAGGGAGGACCAGTACTTC.